This T cell receptor (beta chain) was recorded in a study of human T cells and chemical hapten exposure (dated by TCRdb to 2020 to 2022). With respect to the entire study: For sensitization, 2% DPC in acetone was applied to a 2 cm by 2 cm area of upper inner arm skin. Roughly 30 alopecia patients provided blood for TCR sequencing at one to four time points (pre-sensitization, 2, 6 and 24 weeks). The study tracked peripheral blood TCR repertoire changes in vivo during primary and secondary sensitization to the hapten diphenylcyclopropenone (DPC) in alopecia patients. Patch tests used Finn chambers with 0.01% DPC on the upper back, scored after 6 days by International Contact Dermatitis Research Group standards. Weekly therapeutic DPC doses were additionally applied to the scalp of patients throughout the approximately 23-week study period. The mostly female patient cohort included alopecia areata with under or over 50% scalp involvement, alopecia totalis and alopecia universalis. Patient blood was sampled pre-sensitization (week 0) and at 2, 6 and about 24 weeks after DPC sensitization. Libraries were pooled for sequencing, and per-sample TCR yields varied mainly because of small differences in library volumes within the pool. Overall study results and their limits: The number of TCRs above 1 in 1000 frequency did not change with DPC sensitization; there was no evidence of global repertoire structure alterations. Compared with pre-sensitization or healthy control sets, expanded TCRs formed significantly more large CDR3 similarity clusters, which is consistent with antigen-driven responses. Patch test score correlated positively with the number of PT1 expanded TCRs, reaching significance at thresholds 8, 16 and 32 but not at 4. Because all patients had alopecia, a presumed autoimmune disease, the immune response of the patients might differ from that of healthy individuals. Repeated subsampling changed both the strength of the expansion versus patch-test correlation and the threshold at which that correlation became significant.

Receptor amplification or capture employed RACE. TCRdb lists the instrument as NextSeq 500. Library preparation attached unique molecular identifiers to individual cDNA molecules for quantitative, reproducible TCR counting. From each blood RNA sample, both TCR alpha and TCR beta chains were sequenced. Per the source publication's procedure: The median number of TCRs per sample was roughly 100,000, ranging from about 20,000 to 750,000. V, J and CDR3 annotation of the TCR reads was performed with the Decombinator software suite. For PS versus PT1 abundance plots, all samples were subsampled to the same number of TCRs (28,000). TCRs were defined as expanded if absent before sensitization and observed at least eight times at the 2-week time point. Using fastp trimming at Q25 and MiXCR clonotype assembly, TCRdb reanalyzed the public sequencing data and kept in-frame beta chains. Here each entry gathers all rows of one CDR3 protein and keeps the most common genes and DNA. TCRdb, rather than the study authors, made the V and J calls. For this sample the table gives 350,000 to 400,000 distinct CDR3 sequences, of which roughly 5% were detected only once. The ten largest account for around 2.6% of the sample.

The time point label corresponds to: pre-sensitization, week 0. The treatment or condition label here, explained by the study, means: therapeutic diphenylcyclopropenone sensitization with weekly scalp DPC. At every patch-test visit, the blood draw took place before the patch test was put on. Patients were considered eligible if aged 18 to 70, diagnosed with alopecia and deemed suitable for DPC therapy, and patients were excluded if pregnant. Total RNA was extracted from unfractionated whole blood collected in Tempus Blood RNA tubes. The germline V gene yields SGHDN for CDR1 and FVKESK for CDR2. V and J are trimmed by 0 bases and 10 bases, and the gene matches miss 6 bases of the junction. From the cysteine up to the phenylalanine, the CDR3 has a length of 15 residues. Of all the DNA, just the CDR3 is kept, 45 bases in frame from base 1. In its sample, this clonotype was seen a few times. This clone's antigen is unknown. Base qualities are not at hand, and no much larger clone is one base apart.

The sequencing used whole blood, collected in connection with sensitization to the hapten diphenylcyclopropenone (DPC). This TCR was recovered from a woman in her forties or fifties with alopecia areata. Some clones in this sample may be carry-over from other donors' samples. Recombination connected TRBV14 to TRBJ1-6; TRBD1 matches 7 bases in the middle. In nucleotides, the sequence is TGTGCCAGCAGCCAAGATTTAAGGGACAGCTCACCCCTCCACTTT. Its amino acids are CASSQDLRDSSPLHF.